This T cell receptor (beta chain) was captured by sequencing in a study of control samples from healthy donors and cancer patients. This clone was observed a handful of times. Losses at the gene ends were 3 bases for V and 4 bases for J; bases not matched to a gene: 5. This CDR3 region has 14 residues. Germline V lookup: CDR1 SGDLS, CDR2 YYNGEE. The data were produced by immunoSEQ multiplex PCR, yet TCRdb's version contains in-frame clones alone and is incomplete. The data show 110,000 to 150,000 clones, 88% seen once. Source material: blood. The origin of this receptor is a woman aged 30 to 39 in good health. This chain joins TRBV9 and TRBJ2-3, with 7 bases identical to TRBD1. The CDR3 nucleotides are TGTGCCAGCAGCGCCACAGGGGACGCAGATACGCAGTATTTT. Translating gives CASSATGDADTQYF.